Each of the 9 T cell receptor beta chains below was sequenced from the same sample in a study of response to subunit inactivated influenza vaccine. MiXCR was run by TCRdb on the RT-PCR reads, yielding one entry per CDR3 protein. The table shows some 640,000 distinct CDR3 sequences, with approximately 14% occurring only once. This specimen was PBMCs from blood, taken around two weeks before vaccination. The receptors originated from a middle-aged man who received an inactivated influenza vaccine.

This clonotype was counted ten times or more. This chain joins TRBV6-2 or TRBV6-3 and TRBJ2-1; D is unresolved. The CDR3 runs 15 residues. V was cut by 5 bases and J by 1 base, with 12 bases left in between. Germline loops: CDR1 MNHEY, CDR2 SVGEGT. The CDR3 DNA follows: TGTGCCAGCAGTAACGCCGGTAGATCCTACAATGAGCAGTTCTTC. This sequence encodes CASSNAGRSYNEQFF.

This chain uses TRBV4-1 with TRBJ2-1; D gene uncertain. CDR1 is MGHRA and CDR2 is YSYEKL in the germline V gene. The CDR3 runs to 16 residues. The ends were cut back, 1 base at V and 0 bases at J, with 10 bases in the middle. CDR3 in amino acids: CASSQGPQSSYNEQFF. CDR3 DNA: TGCGCCAGCAGCCAAGGCCCTCAGAGCTCCTACAATGAGCAGTTCTTC.

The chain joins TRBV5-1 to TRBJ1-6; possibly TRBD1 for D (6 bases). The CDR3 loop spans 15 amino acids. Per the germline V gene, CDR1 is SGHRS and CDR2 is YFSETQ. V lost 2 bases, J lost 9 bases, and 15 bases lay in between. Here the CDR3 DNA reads TGCGCCAGCAGCTTCGGGCAGGGGACGGGTTCACCCCTCCACTTT. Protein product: CASSFGQGTGSPLHF.

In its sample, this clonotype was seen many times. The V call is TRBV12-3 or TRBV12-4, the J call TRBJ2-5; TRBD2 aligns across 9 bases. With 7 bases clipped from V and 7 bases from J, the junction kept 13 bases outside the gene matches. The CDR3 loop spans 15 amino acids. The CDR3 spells CASNQRGLAGGTQYF. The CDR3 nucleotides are TGTGCCAGCAACCAAAGGGGACTAGCAGGTGGGACCCAGTACTTC.

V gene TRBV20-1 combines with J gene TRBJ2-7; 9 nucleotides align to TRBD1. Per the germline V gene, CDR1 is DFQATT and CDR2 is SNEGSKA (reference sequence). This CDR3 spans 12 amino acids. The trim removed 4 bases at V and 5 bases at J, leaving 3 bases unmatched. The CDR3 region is CSAKQGAHEQYF. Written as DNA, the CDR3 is TGCAGTGCTAAACAGGGGGCCCACGAGCAGTACTTC.

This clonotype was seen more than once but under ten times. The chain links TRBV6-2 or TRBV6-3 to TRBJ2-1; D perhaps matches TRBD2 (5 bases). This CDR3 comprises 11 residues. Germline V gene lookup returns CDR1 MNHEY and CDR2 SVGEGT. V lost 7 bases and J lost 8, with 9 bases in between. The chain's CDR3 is CASTSFDEQFF. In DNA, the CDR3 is TGTGCCAGCACTAGCTTCGATGAGCAGTTCTTC.

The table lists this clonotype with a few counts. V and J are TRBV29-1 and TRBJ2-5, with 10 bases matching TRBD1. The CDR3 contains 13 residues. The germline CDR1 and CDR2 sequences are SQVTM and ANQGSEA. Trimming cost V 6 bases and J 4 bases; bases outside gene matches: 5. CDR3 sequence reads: CSVRQGAGETQYF. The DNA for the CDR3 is TGCAGCGTCAGACAGGGGGCAGGAGAGACCCAGTACTTC.

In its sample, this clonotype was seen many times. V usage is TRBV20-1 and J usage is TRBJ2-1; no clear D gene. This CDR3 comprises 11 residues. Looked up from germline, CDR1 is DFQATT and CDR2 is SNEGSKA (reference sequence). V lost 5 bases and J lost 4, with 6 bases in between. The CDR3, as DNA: TGCAGTGCTGATAAGTACAATGAGCAGTTCTTC. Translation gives CSADKYNEQFF.

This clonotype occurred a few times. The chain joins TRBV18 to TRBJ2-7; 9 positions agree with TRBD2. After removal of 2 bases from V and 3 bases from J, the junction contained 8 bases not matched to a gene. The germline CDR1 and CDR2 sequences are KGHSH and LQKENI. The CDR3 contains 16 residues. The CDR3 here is CASSPLAPSGNYEQYF. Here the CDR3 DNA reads TGTGCCAGCTCACCATTGGCGCCTAGCGGGAACTACGAGCAGTACTTC.